This T cell receptor (beta chain) came from a study of monozygotic twins with inflammatory bowel disease. Overall study findings and caveats: IBD patients, compared with healthy twins, shared fewer clonotypes with others (especially with disease activity).

With regard to this clonotype: Its antigen is as yet unknown.

The CDR3 runs to 15 residues. CDR1 is SGHDN and CDR2 is FVKESK in the germline V gene. PCR of TCRalpha and TCRbeta cDNA was nested, with two rounds of about 15 and 9 cycles. Each CDR3 protein gets one entry in TCRdb, which reprocessed the 5' RACE reads and gives no DNA. The table lists over 100,000 distinct CDR3 sequences. This receptor was identified in a human donor with ulcerative colitis or Crohn's disease, or a healthy co-twin of an affected twin (not recorded which). Sequencing was done on a sample of blood. This rearrangement joins TRBV14 to TRBJ2-6. The CDR3 protein is CASSQDHLGANVLTF.